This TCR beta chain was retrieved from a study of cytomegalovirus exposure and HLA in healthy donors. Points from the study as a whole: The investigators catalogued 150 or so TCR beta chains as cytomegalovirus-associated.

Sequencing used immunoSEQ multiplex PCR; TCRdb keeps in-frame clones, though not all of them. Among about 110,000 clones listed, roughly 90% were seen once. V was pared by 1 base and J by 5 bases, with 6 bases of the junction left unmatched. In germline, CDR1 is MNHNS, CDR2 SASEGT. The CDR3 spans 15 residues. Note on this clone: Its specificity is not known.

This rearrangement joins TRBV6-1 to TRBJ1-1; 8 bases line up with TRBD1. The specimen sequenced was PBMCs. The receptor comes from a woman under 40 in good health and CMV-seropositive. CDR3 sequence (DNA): TGTGCCAGCAGTGAAGATCCAGGGGGCTATACTGAAGCTTTCTTT. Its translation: CASSEDPGGYTEAFF.